These 5 T cell receptor beta chains originate from one sample sequenced in a study of T-cell memory formation after mild COVID-19 (dated by TCRdb to about 2021). The protocol used for the library was 5' RACE. Sequencing instrument: Illumina NovaSeq 6000. TCRdb redid the processing of the public reads, applying fastp at Q25 and MiXCR, and retained in-frame beta chains. Here each entry gathers all rows of one CDR3 protein and keeps the most common genes and DNA. For this sample there are fewer than 50,000 distinct CDR3 sequences; 9% to 15% appear just once. In total, the top ten clones hold roughly a quarter of the sample. The material sequenced was PBMCs or a T cell subset sorted from them (not recorded which). Receptors originate from a man younger than 35 who had mild COVID-19 (a few samples of this study predate the infection). The sample titles of this study are shuffled in the database, so cell type and time point are left out; the donor was told from shared clones.

In its sample, this clonotype was seen many times. The chain carries TRBV5-1 and TRBJ2-3; TRBD2 is a possible D gene (7 bases). The CDR3 runs to 14 residues. Trimming removed 4 bases at V and 4 bases at J, with 13 bases between. The germline V gene encodes CDR1 SGHRS and CDR2 YFSETQ. CDR3 DNA: TGCGCCAGCAGCATGGGGGGGCCGGCAGATACGCAGTATTTT. Protein product: CASSMGGPADTQYF. Based on the CDR3 plus reference TRBV5-1 and TRBJ2-3, the full variable domain is KAGVTQTPRYLIKTRGQQVTLSCSPISGHRSVSWYQQTPGQGLQFLFEYFSETQRNKGNFPGRFSGRQFSNSRSEMNVSTLELGDSALYLCASSMGGPADTQYFGPGTRLTVL.

This clonotype was detected a few times. V is TRBV5-5 and J is TRBJ2-1; D uncertain. The germline CDR1 and CDR2 sequences are SGHKS and YYEKEE (reference sequence). The V end was cut by 0 bases, the J end by 8 bases, with 6 bases between. The CDR3 runs to 12 residues. CDR3 region: CASSLAGYEQFF. CDR3 DNA sequence: TGTGCCAGCAGCTTGGCGGGTTATGAGCAGTTCTTC.

This clonotype showed up many times. The V call is TRBV7-2, the J call TRBJ2-4, with TRBD1 as a possible D gene (6 bases). The CDR3 has 13 amino acids. Germline CDR1 SGHTA, CDR2 FQGNSA. Trimming removed 1 base at V and 8 bases at J, with 9 bases between. The CDR3 nucleotides are TGTGCCAGCAGCTTAGGACAGGTTGACATTCAGTACTTC. It encodes CASSLGQVDIQYF.

There are a few counts of this clonotype. The chain joins TRBV24-1 to TRBJ1-2, with D possibly matching TRBD1 (5 bases). The CDR3 has 13 amino acids. Germline assignment: CDR1 KGHDR and CDR2 SFDVKD. Trimming took 2 bases from V and 6 from J, leaving 9 bases between them. CDR3 protein: CATSDYGTHGYTF. CDR3 nucleotide sequence: TGTGCCACCAGTGATTACGGGACCCATGGCTACACCTTC.

V and J are TRBV29-1 and TRBJ1-5; unclear D gene. The CDR3 runs 14 residues. The ends were cut back, 6 bases at V and 5 bases at J, with 17 bases in the middle. Per the germline V gene, CDR1 is SQVTM and CDR2 is ANQGSEA. The CDR3 region has the DNA TGCAGCGTCGCCACCGTTGGGAAGGATCAGCCCCAGCATTTT. Protein product: CSVATVGKDQPQHF.